These 6 T cell receptor beta chains originate from one sample sequenced in a study of T cell changes during pregnancy in multiple sclerosis. This table comes from immunoSEQ multiplex PCR, and its TCRdb copy is limited to in-frame clones, with some not included. The sample lists 50,000 to 70,000 clones, about nine tenths seen once, with roughly 1.4% in the top ten. The material sequenced was peripheral blood, taken in the second trimester of pregnancy. The receptors stem from a female donor with multiple sclerosis, enrolled in a pregnancy study.

The chain couples TRBV2 to TRBJ2-3, with 8 bases that match TRBD2. The V segment lost 4 bases and the J segment 4 bases; nucleotides outside the gene matches: 19. CDR1 and CDR2 (germline): SNHLY, FYNNEI. This CDR3 is built from 19 residues. Here the CDR3 DNA reads TGTGCCAGCAGTGCCCCTCCGGGACTAGGGATTCCAGGCCCAGATACGCAGTATTTT. Translating gives CASSAPPGLGIPGPDTQYF.

The rearrangement joins TRBV28 to TRBJ1-5, with 7 positions matching TRBD1. The germline CDR1 and CDR2 sequences are MDHEN and SYDVKM. The CDR3 contains 14 residues. Trimming took 10 bases from V and 6 from J; bases not matched to a gene: 12. DNA of the CDR3: TGTGCCACTAATACAGGGGATTTTCGTCAGCCCCAGCATTTT. Translated, it gives CATNTGDFRQPQHF.

The CDR3 nucleotides are TGTGCCAGCAGTTTGGACAGGGTCTATGGCTACACCTTC. Protein product: CASSLDRVYGYTF. This sequence joins TRBV6-5 and TRBJ1-2, with TRBD1 matching over 8 bases. The germline CDR1 and CDR2 sequences are MNHEY and SVGAGI. This CDR3 is built from 13 residues. V lost 4 bases and J lost 4; bases outside the gene matches: 2.

For the CDR3, the DNA is TGTGCCAGCATTAGCGGACAGGTCCCTGGGTCAAGGAACAATGAGCAGTTCTTC. Protein product: CASISGQVPGSRNNEQFF. The gene calls are TRBV28 and TRBJ2-1, with D possibly TRBD1 on 7 matching bases. The ends were cut back, 7 bases at V and 5 bases at J, with 27 bases in the middle. The CDR3 has 18 residues. Per germline, CDR1 MDHEN and CDR2 SYDVKM.

This sequence joins TRBV5-1 and TRBJ1-2, with 8 bases that match TRBD1. The CDR3 totals 14 residues. V was clipped by 4 bases and J by 4 bases; unmatched bases: 6. Germline assignment: CDR1 SGHRS and CDR2 YFSETQ. The CDR3 DNA reads TGCGCCAGCAGCCAACAGGGGGAACTCTATGGCTACACCTTC. It encodes CASSQQGELYGYTF. Filled out from reference TRBV5-1 and TRBJ1-2, the complete variable domain reads KAGVTQTPRYLIKTRGQQVTLSCSPISGHRSVSWYQQTPGQGLQFLFEYFSETQRNKGNFPGRFSGRQFSNSRSEMNVSTLELGDSALYLCASSQQGELYGYTFGSGTRLTVV.

The J gene is TRBJ1-3, the V gene TRBV25-1, with 7 bases fitting TRBD1. Germline CDR1 reads MGHDK; CDR2 reads SYGVNS. CDR3 length: 18 residues. J gave up 0 bases and V 8 bases, and 16 bases lay outside the gene matches. The CDR3: CASGPGQVEGSSGNTIYF. The CDR3 region has the DNA TGTGCCAGCGGACCAGGACAGGTGGAAGGAAGCTCTGGAAACACCATATATTTT.